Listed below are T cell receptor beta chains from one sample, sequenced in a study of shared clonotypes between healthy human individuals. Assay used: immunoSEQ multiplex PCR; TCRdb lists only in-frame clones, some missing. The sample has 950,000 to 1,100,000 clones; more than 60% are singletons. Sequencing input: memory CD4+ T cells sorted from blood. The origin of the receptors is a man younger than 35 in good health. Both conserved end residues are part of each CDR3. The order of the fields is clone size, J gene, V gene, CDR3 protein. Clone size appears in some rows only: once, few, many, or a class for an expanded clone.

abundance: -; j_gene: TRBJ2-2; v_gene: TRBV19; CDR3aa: CASSTVLNTGELFF
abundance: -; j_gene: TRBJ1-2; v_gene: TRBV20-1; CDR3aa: CSARVNYGYTF
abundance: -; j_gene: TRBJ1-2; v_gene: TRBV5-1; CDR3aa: CASSPGTGIHYGYTF
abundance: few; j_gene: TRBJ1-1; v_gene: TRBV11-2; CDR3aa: CASRMDSQKNTEAFF
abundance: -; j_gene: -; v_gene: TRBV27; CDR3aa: CAINPTGTGDEQYF
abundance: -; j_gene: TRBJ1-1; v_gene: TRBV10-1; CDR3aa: CATRPGGLDTEAFF
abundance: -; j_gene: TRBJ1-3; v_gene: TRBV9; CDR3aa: CASSSTHRVDLLGNTIYF
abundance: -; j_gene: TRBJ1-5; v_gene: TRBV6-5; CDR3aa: CASSYSGSSNQPQHF
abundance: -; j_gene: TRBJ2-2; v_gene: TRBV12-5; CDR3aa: CASGRGTGELFF
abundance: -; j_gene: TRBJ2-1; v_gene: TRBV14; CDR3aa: CASSVRGPGPYNEQFF
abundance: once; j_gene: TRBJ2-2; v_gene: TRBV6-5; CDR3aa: CASSLLAPGGELFF
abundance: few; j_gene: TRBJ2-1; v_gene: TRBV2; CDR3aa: CASFHTSVYEQFF
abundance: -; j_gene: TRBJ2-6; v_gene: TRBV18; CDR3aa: CASSPPAGVGSGANVLTF